The clone carrying this TCR beta chain has at least ten counts. Antigen unknown. As it was prepared, the TCRbeta library received unique molecular identifiers. Each CDR3 protein is one row after TCRdb ran MiXCR on the PCR reads. The profile shows fewer than 350,000 distinct CDR3 sequences, 11% of them singletons. These data come from a study of T-cell reconstitution after alpha-beta-depleted transplantation in children. The study's findings and limits: Roughly two months post-transplant, alpha-beta T cells reportedly originated from several hundred graft clones that had expanded.

The CDR3 extends over 21 amino acids. V was pared by 6 bases and J by 4 bases, with 29 bases of the junction left unmatched. Germline assignment: CDR1 SGHAT and CDR2 FQDESV (reference sequence). This TCR was recovered from a male patient aged 2 to 10 who had a stem cell transplant for chronic granulomatous disease, so the T cells may come from the graft donor. The chain carries TRBV11-1 and TRBJ2-5; TRBD2 matches at 7 bases. Sequenced material: peripheral blood, taken 180 days after TCRalphabeta/CD19-depleted stem cell transplant. CDR3 loop: CASSFRSPYSANGGIRETQYF. The CDR3 nucleotides read TGTGCCAGCAGTTTCCGAAGCCCCTATTCCGCCAACGGGGGGATACGAGAGACCCAGTACTTC.